Below are 21 T cell receptor beta chains sequenced from a single sample in a study of blood T cells in healthy people across ages. Through a sample-barcoded 5' primer and a J-beta primer mix, a second PCR was run for roughly 7 to 11 cycles. TCRdb independently ran MiXCR on the 5' RACE reads; one entry per CDR3 protein. The table includes 800,000 to 950,000 distinct CDR3 sequences, about 29% detected once. These data were also filed under a second study, of T cells of mothers and their children.

Specimen: blood. These receptors came from a woman aged 40 to 49 in good health.

The V call is TRBV5-1, the J call TRBJ1-1; possibly TRBD1 for D (6 bases). V lost 2 bases and J 4 bases, leaving 12 bases between the germline ends. Per germline, CDR1 SGHRS and CDR2 YFSETQ. There are 14 residues in the CDR3. The CDR3 here is CASSFGGLSTEAFF. The DNA for the CDR3 is TGCGCCAGCAGCTTCGGGGGGCTTAGCACTGAAGCTTTCTTT.

The chain recombines TRBV29-1 with TRBJ2-1; 8 bases match TRBD1. The V and J ends lost 4 bases and 6 bases, in that order; junction bases with no gene match: 8. CDR1 and CDR2 (germline): SQVTM, ANQGSEA. The length of the CDR3 is 14 residues. The CDR3 DNA is TGCAGCGTTGGACGGGACAGGTACCCCAATGAGCAGTTCTTC. It translates to CSVGRDRYPNEQFF.

The chain is built from TRBV24-1 and TRBJ1-5; D gene unclear. V was shortened by 6 bases and J by 6 bases, with 11 bases between the two germline ends. Germline V gene data show CDR1 as KGHDR and CDR2 as SFDVKD. This CDR3 has 13 residues. CDR3 sequence: CATSKEYGQPQHF. CDR3 coding DNA: TGTGCCACCAGTAAGGAGTATGGTCAGCCCCAGCATTTT.

In its sample, this clonotype was seen once. This chain joins TRBV5-1 and TRBJ2-2, with 12 bases fitting TRBD2. Trimming at V came to 0 bases and at J to 4 bases, leaving 7 bases not matched to a gene. Germline lookup yields CDR1 SGHRS and CDR2 YFSETQ. The CDR3 runs 18 residues. The CDR3 is CASSLDERLAGVTGELFF. CDR3 sequence (DNA): TGCGCCAGCAGCTTGGACGAGAGACTAGCGGGAGTCACCGGGGAGCTGTTTTTT. The full variable domain, completed using reference TRBV5-1 and TRBJ2-2, is KAGVTQTPRYLIKTRGQQVTLSCSPISGHRSVSWYQQTPGQGLQFLFEYFSETQRNKGNFPGRFSGRQFSNSRSEMNVSTLELGDSALYLCASSLDERLAGVTGELFFGEGSRLTVL.

J is TRBJ1-2 and V is TRBV10-3; tentative D call: TRBD1 (6 bases). The CDR3 extends over 12 amino acids. The germline V gene encodes CDR1 ENHRY and CDR2 SYGVKD. V was shortened by 8 bases and J by 5 bases, with 12 bases between the two germline ends. The chain's CDR3 is CAISEGGYGYTF. CDR3 nucleotide sequence: TGTGCCATCTCTGAAGGGGGGTATGGCTACACCTTC.

This clonotype showed up many times. The chain carries TRBV28 and TRBJ1-2; TRBD1 agrees at 9 bases. The V gene end was trimmed by 10 bases and the J gene end by 7 bases; junction bases not matched to a gene: 7. Germline V gene data show CDR1 as MDHEN and CDR2 as SYDVKM. The CDR3 contains 12 residues. CDR3 in amino acids: CATRDRVRGYTF. In DNA, the CDR3 is TGTGCCACCCGGGACAGGGTACGTGGCTACACCTTC.

This clonotype was detected a few times. This chain connects TRBV5-6 to TRBJ2-7; no reliable D call. Germline loops: CDR1 SGHDT, CDR2 YYEEEE. The CDR3 loop spans 15 amino acids. The germline V and J ends were trimmed by 2 bases and 2 bases, with 14 bases remaining between them. CDR3 DNA sequence: TGTGCCAGCAGCTTCGGTATTGGTGGAGCCTACGAGCAGTACTTC. Translation gives CASSFGIGGAYEQYF. Supplemented by reference TRBV5-6 and TRBJ2-7, the full variable domain reads DAGVTQSPTHLIKTRGQQVTLRCSPKSGHDTVSWYQQALGQGPQFIFQYYEEEERQRGNFPDRFSGHQFPNYSSELNVNALLLGDSALYLCASSFGIGGAYEQYFGPGTRLTVT.

This clonotype has a count of ten or more. The rearrangement joins TRBV3-1 to TRBJ2-7, with 9 positions matching TRBD1. With V trimmed by 3 bases and J by 2 bases, 11 bases remained unmatched. Germline CDR1 is LGHDT and CDR2 is YNNKEL (reference sequence). The CDR3 has 17 residues. CDR3 bases: TGTGCCAGCAGCCAGGGCCCCCGACAGGGGGGCCCCTACGAGCAGTACTTC. Protein sequence: CASSQGPRQGGPYEQYF.

This clonotype showed up many times. The V and J genes are TRBV20-1 and TRBJ1-2; TRBD1 matches 8 bases. V lost 3 bases to trimming and J lost 6 bases; unmatched junction nucleotides: 9. The length of the CDR3 is 14 residues. Germline lookup yields CDR1 DFQATT and CDR2 SNEGSKA (reference sequence). This CDR3 is CSARDRVTSDGYTF. For the CDR3, the DNA is TGCAGTGCTAGGGACAGGGTTACGTCAGATGGCTACACCTTC.

Only a few counts were recorded for this clonotype. Here the CDR3 DNA reads TGTGCCAGCAGTTTAGGACAGGATGAGTACTTC. This sequence encodes CASSLGQDEYF. V gene TRBV27 combines with J gene TRBJ2-5; 7 bases are a match to TRBD1. CDR3 length: 11 amino acids. The V and J ends lost 2 bases and 12 bases, in that order; junction bases with no gene match: 3. Per the germline V gene, CDR1 is MNHEY and CDR2 is SMNVEV (reference sequence).

The sample holds a few counts of this clonotype. The chain couples TRBV6-4 to TRBJ2-1; 8 bases agree with TRBD2. J lost 7 bases, V lost 3 bases, and 11 bases had no gene match. This CDR3 contains 16 residues. Per the germline V gene, CDR1 is MRHNA and CDR2 is SNTAGT. The CDR3 region has the DNA TGTGCCAGCAGTGAGCGCTACGGGGGGGCCGGGAATGAGCAGTTCTTC. Its protein product is CASSERYGGAGNEQFF.

The V call is TRBV25-1, the J call TRBJ1-1; 9 bases align to TRBD1. CDR3 size: 13 residues. Trimming took 3 bases from V and 10 from J; bases not matched to a gene: 6. CDR1 is MGHDK, CDR2 SYGVNS, per germline. Here the CDR3 reads CASSDTRQGGAFF. In nucleotides, the CDR3 is TGTGCCAGCAGTGACACTCGACAGGGGGGAGCTTTCTTT.

The V and J genes are TRBV30 and TRBJ2-7; 9 bases are a match to TRBD2. The germline V gene has CDR1 GTSNPN and CDR2 SVGIG (reference sequence). The CDR3 has 13 residues. Germline trimming cut 3 bases from V and 2 bases from J; bases unmatched to any gene: 2. The CDR3 bases are TGTGCCTGGAGCCTAGCGGGGCCCTACGAGCAGTACTTC. Amino acids: CAWSLAGPYEQYF.

This clonotype was picked up a small number of times. This chain joins TRBV7-2 and TRBJ1-5; a possible D gene is TRBD1 (5 bases). Trimming removed 5 bases at V and 6 bases at J, with 17 bases between. From germline, CDR1 is SGHTA and CDR2 FQGNSA. The CDR3 has 15 amino acids. CDR3 coding DNA: TGTGCCAGCAGCCCGCGGACGGGGGAAGGTCAGCCCCAGCATTTT. This codes for CASSPRTGEGQPQHF.

This clonotype came up once. The genes are TRBV12-3 or TRBV12-4 and TRBJ2-2; 7 bases are shared with TRBD2. This CDR3 spans 15 amino acids. The J segment lost 1 base and the V segment lost 5 bases, leaving 4 bases of the junction unmatched. In nucleotides, the CDR3 is TGTGCCAGCAGTCCCTGGGGGGGGAACACCGGGGAGCTGTTTTTT. Protein: CASSPWGGNTGELFF.

This clonotype has more than one count but fewer than ten. Just one base apart from a much larger clone, this may be a read error. The V gene is TRBV7-2, the J gene TRBJ1-2; possible D gene TRBD1, 6 bases. The CDR3 is 12 amino acids. Per germline, CDR1 SGHTA and CDR2 FQGNSA. The CDR3 reads CVSSPGVYGYTF. CDR3 nucleotides: TGTGTCAGCAGCCCAGGGGTCTATGGCTACACCTTC.

The rearrangement links TRBV29-1 to TRBJ2-1; D may be TRBD2 (5 bases). The J call is doubtful: the DNA matches TRBJ2-7 better. There are 11 residues in the CDR3. Germline V CDR1 and CDR2: SQVTM, ANQGSEA. CDR3 loop: CSVATEDEQYF. The CDR3 DNA sequence: TGCAGCGTCGCTACGGAGGACGAGCAGTACTTC.

This rearrangement joins TRBV5-1 to TRBJ2-3; 11 nucleotides align to TRBD2. After removal of 3 bases from V and 12 bases from J, the junction contained 15 bases not matched to a gene. The CDR3 covers 16 residues. Germline V lookup: CDR1 SGHRS, CDR2 YFSETQ. The CDR3 is CASSSAPLAGATGQYF. The CDR3 bases are TGCGCCAGCAGCTCCGCCCCACTAGCGGGGGCCACAGGACAGTATTTT.

This clonotype has ten or more counts. This may arise from a read error, as a much more abundant clone is one base away. The chain joins TRBV20-1 to TRBJ2-7; D gene uncertain. The germline V and J ends were trimmed by 1 base and 7 bases, with 14 bases remaining between them. CDR3 length: 13 residues. The germline V gene encodes CDR1 DFQATT and CDR2 SNEGSKA (reference sequence). CDR3 coding DNA: TGCAGTGCTAGAGTAGACATAGTCAATGAGCAGTACTTC. Translating it yields CSARVDIVNEQYF.

This clonotype occurred a few times. The chain joins TRBV5-6 to TRBJ1-4, with D unclear. The V end was cut by 3 bases, the J end by 7 bases, with 13 bases between. This CDR3 is 14 amino acids long. Germline values: CDR1 SGHDT, CDR2 YYEEEE. The CDR3 loop reads CASSSRLLGEKLFF. The DNA of the CDR3 is TGTGCCAGCAGCTCAAGACTTCTGGGTGAAAAACTGTTTTTT.

This clonotype was seen many times. This sequence joins TRBV28 and TRBJ1-6; D is unclear. CDR1 is MDHEN, CDR2 SYDVKM, per germline. V lost 11 bases to trimming and J lost 10 bases, with 12 bases between them. This CDR3 spans 11 amino acids. CDR3: CAARGVSPLHF. The CDR3 coding sequence is TGTGCCGCACGTGGGGTCTCACCCCTCCACTTT.